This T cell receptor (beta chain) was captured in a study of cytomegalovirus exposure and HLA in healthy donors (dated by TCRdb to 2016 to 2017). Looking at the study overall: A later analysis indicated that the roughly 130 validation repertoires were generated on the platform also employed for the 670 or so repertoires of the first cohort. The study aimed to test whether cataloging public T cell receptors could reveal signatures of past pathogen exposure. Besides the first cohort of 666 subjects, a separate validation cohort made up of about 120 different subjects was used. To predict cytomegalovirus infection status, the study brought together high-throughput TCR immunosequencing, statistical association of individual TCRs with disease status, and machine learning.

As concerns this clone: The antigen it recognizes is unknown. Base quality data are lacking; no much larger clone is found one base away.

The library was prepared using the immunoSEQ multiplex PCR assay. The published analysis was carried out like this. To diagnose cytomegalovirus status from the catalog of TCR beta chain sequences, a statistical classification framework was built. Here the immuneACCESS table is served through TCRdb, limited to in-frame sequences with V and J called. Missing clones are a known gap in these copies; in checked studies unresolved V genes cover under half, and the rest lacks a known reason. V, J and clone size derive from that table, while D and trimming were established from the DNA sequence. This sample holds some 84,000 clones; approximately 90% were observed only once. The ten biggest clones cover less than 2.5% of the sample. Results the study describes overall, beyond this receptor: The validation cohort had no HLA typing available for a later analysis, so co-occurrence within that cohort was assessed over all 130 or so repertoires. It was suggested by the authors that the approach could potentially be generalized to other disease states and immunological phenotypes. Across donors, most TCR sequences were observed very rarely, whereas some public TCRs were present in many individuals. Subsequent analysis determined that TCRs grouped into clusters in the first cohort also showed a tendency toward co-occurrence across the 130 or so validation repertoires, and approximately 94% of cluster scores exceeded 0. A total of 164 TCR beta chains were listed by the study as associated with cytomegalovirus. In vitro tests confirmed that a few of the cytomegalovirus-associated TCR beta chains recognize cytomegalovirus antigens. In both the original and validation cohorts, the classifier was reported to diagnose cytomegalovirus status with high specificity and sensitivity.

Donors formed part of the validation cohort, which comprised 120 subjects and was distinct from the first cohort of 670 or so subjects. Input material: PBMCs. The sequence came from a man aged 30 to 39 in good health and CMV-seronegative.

For the CDR3, the sequence is CASSSYSTYEQYF. The DNA reads as follows: TGTGCCAGTAGTAGTTACTCCACCTACGAGCAGTACTTC. This receptor chain uses TRBV19 and TRBJ2-7, with no confident D gene call. The CDR3 holds 13 amino acids from the cysteine to the phenylalanine. Of the read, only the CDR3 DNA is kept; its 39 bases are in frame from base 1. V is cut by 4 bases and J by 2 bases, and the space between the germline ends is 9 bases. The germline V gene (reference sequence) sets CDR1 to LNHDA and CDR2 to SQIVND.